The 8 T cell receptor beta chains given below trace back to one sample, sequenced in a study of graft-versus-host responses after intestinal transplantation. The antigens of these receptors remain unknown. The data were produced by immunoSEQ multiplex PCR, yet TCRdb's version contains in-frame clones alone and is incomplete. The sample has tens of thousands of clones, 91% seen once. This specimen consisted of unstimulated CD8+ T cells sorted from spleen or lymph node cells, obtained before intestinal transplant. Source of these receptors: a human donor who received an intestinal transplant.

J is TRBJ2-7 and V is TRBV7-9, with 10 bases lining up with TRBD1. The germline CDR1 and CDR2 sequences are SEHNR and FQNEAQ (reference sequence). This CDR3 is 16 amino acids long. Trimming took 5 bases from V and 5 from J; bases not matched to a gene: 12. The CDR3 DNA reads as TGTGCCAGCAGCCCGCACACCGGGACAGGGGTCGACGAGCAGTACTTC. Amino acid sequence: CASSPHTGTGVDEQYF. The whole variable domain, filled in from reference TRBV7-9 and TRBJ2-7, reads DTGVSQNPRHKITKRGQNVTFRCDPISEHNRLYWYRQTLGQGPEFLTYFQNEAQLEKSRLLSDRFSAERPKGSFSTLEIQRTEQGDSAMYLCASSPHTGTGVDEQYFGPGTRLTVT.

The CDR3 DNA reads as TGTGCCAGCAGTTACTCGAACGGGAACTATGGCTACACCTTC. Protein: CASSYSNGNYGYTF. The chain links TRBV6-6 to TRBJ1-2; D remains unclear. From germline, CDR1 is MNHNY and CDR2 SVGAGI (reference sequence). This CDR3 has 14 amino acids. V lost 0 bases and J lost 2, with 7 bases in between.

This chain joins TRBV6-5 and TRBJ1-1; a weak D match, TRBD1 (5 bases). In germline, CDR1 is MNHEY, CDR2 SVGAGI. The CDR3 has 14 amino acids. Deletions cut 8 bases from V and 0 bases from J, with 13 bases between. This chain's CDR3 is CASALGQLNTEAFF. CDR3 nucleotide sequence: TGTGCCAGCGCCTTAGGACAACTGAACACTGAAGCTTTCTTT.

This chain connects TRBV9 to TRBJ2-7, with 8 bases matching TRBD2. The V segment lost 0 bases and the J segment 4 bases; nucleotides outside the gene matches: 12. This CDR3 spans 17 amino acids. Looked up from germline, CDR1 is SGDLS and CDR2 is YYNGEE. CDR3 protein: CASSVVPITSGPYEQYF. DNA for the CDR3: TGTGCCAGCAGCGTAGTCCCTATAACTAGCGGACCATACGAGCAGTACTTC.

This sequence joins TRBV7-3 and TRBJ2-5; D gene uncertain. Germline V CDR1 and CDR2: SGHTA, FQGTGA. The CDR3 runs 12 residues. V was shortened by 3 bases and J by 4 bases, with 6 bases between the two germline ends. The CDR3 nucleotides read TGTGCCAGCAGCTTTCCGGGAGAGACCCAGTACTTC. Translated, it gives CASSFPGETQYF.

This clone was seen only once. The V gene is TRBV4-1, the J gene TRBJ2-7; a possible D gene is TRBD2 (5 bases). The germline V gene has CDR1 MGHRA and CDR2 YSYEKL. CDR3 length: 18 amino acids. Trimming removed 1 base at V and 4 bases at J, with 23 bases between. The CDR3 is CASSQAMSHSDLSYEQYF. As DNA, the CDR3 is TGCGCCAGCAGCCAAGCTATGAGTCATTCGGACTTAAGTTACGAGCAGTACTTC.

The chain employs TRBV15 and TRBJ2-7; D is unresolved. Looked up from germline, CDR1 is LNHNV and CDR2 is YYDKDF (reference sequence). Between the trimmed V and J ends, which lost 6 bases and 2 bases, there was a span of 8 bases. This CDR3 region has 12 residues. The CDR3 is CATSGDTYEQYF. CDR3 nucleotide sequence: TGTGCCACCAGTGGCGACACCTACGAGCAGTACTTC.

The CDR3 protein is CASSMAQGYQETQYF. In DNA, the CDR3 is TGTGCCAGCAGCATGGCCCAGGGGTACCAAGAGACCCAGTACTTC. The chain links TRBV6-6 to TRBJ2-5; D is perhaps TRBD1 (6 bases). The germline V and J ends were trimmed by 6 bases and 0 bases, with 14 bases remaining between them. Germline V CDR1 and CDR2: MNHNY, SVGAGI (reference sequence). The CDR3 loop spans 15 amino acids.